This TCR beta chain emerged from a study of PD-L1 blockade in urothelial cancer. The wider study: Bladder-origin urothelial cancer in males covered about 90% of the roughly 30 patients. T cell content in blood samples showed a median of about 140,000. Findings and limits, study-wide: Prediction of better survival came from below-median pretreatment blood TCR clonality.

Time point given: peripheral blood 6 weeks after treatment start. The method was immunoSEQ multiplex PCR; TCRdb's version includes in-frame clones alone and lacks a portion of them. The sample lists around 93,000 clones; roughly 85% were seen once. Regarding this clone: Its antigen is not identified.

Germline assignment: CDR1 SGHRS and CDR2 YFSETQ. V trimming: 4 bases; J trimming: 4 bases; junction bases outside the gene matches: 8. This CDR3 is built from 15 residues. The sequence was obtained from a man between 70 and 80 years old with urothelial cancer. The source material was PBMCs, sampled around atezolizumab (anti-PD-L1) treatment. The chain combines TRBV5-1 with TRBJ2-1; 7 nucleotides match TRBD2. CDR3 protein: CASSPAGRGYNEQFF. In DNA, the CDR3 is TGCGCCAGCAGCCCCGCTGGGCGGGGGTACAATGAGCAGTTCTTC.